This T cell receptor beta chain was identified during a study of T cell repertoires in cytomegalovirus infection. Study context: CMV epitopes, recently identified HLA-C-restricted and well-studied HLA-B-restricted, were used.

V lost 1 base to trimming and J lost 2 bases, with 9 bases between them. The CDR3 spans 14 residues. Germline CDR1 reads MNHNS; CDR2 reads SASEGT. TCRdb fed the reads into MiXCR, producing one record per CDR3 protein. The table includes approximately 1,000,000 distinct CDR3 sequences, about a third detected once. In its sample, this clonotype was seen many times. No antigen is known for it. Study-level findings and limits: There were HLA-C-restricted CMV-specific TCR beta clonotypes dominating the ex vivo response.

The input for sequencing was cultured CD8+ T cells from PBMCs, taken from culture after CMV antigen stimulation. The V call is TRBV6-1, the J call TRBJ2-7; TRBD1 might be the D (6 bases). This sequence was found in a human donor in good health (CMV status not recorded). Some clones in this sample may be carry-over from other donors' samples. CDR3 in amino acids: CASSEEDRTYEQYF. CDR3 nucleotides: TGTGCCAGCAGTGAAGAGGACAGAACCTACGAGCAGTACTTC.